This entry features one T cell receptor (beta chain) sequence. These data belong to a study of blood T cell repertoires in COVID-19. The overall study: Samples of COVID-19 (acute and convalescent) were obtained from the United States, Italy and Spain. T cells, B-cell-depleted T cells, or PBMCs provided the cDNA or gDNA that served as material.

The protocol was immunoSEQ multiplex PCR, while the TCRdb copy is restricted to in-frame clones and leaves out a portion. Of 110,000 or so clones listed, more than 65% are singletons. The receptor was isolated from a man aged 50 or older with acute or convalescent COVID-19. The sample taken for sequencing was peripheral blood.

The CDR3 sequence: CASSEARGNQPQHF. The CDR3 DNA follows: TGTGCCAGCAGTGAAGCGCGGGGCAATCAGCCCCAGCATTTT. The chain uses TRBV6-1 and TRBJ1-5, with D unclear. V was pared by 0 bases and J by 2 bases, with 5 bases between. This CDR3 is 14 amino acids long. Germline V CDR1 and CDR2: MNHNS, SASEGT.